The source of this T cell receptor beta chain is a study of cytomegalovirus exposure and HLA in healthy donors. Germline values: CDR1 GTSNPN, CDR2 SVGIG (reference sequence). Trimming stripped 2 bases from V and 3 bases from J, with 13 bases between. The CDR3 runs 14 residues. PCR was performed using 60 Vbeta and 13 Jbeta primers. Sequencing was performed with immunoSEQ multiplex PCR; in TCRdb, only in-frame clones are kept and a portion is missing. Of approximately 150,000 clones in the sample, 82% were seen once. Comment on this clone: Its matching antigen is unknown.

Study-wide findings and caveats: By a later analysis, the bulk of CMV-associated TCR beta chains appeared HLA-restricted. Cytomegalovirus status was reportedly diagnosed by the classifier with high specificity and sensitivity. According to an earlier analysis, most TCR beta V segments yielded productive rearrangements about 87% or about 30% of the time.

This TCR derives from a man aged 25 to 40 in good health and CMV-seropositive. The gene calls are TRBV30 and TRBJ1-1; no reliable D call. Material for sequencing was PBMCs. The CDR3 region is CAWSPSPGDTEAFF. The CDR3 nucleotides read TGTGCCTGGAGTCCGAGCCCGGGTGACACTGAAGCTTTCTTT.